The 27 T cell receptor beta chains below all came from one sample that was sequenced in a study of T cell repertoires in cytomegalovirus infection. Their cognate antigens are unknown. TCRdb reprocessed the reads with MiXCR, giving one entry per CDR3 protein. The table has around 300,000 distinct CDR3 sequences, under 25% seen once. Sequenced here: cultured PBMCs, sampled from culture after CMV antigen stimulation. Every receptor here comes from a human donor in good health (CMV status not recorded). Some clones in this sample may be carry-over from other donors' samples.

Worth noting for this clonotype: Given a much more abundant clone one base away, this may be a read error. The chain has TRBV7-2 and TRBJ1-5; D gene ambiguous. V dropped 1 base and J dropped 10 bases, with 14 bases sitting between them. This CDR3 contains 14 residues. The germline V gene has CDR1 SGHTA and CDR2 FQGNSA. The CDR3 loop reads CASSLEPTAHPQHF. CDR3 coding DNA: TGTGCCAGCAGCTTAGAACCAACTGCCCACCCCCAGCATTTT.

This clonotype has more than one count but fewer than ten. This sequence joins TRBV20-1 and TRBJ2-7, with 11 bases matching TRBD1. CDR3 length: 16 amino acids. The germline gives CDR1 DFQATT, CDR2 SNEGSKA (reference sequence). V dropped 5 bases and J dropped 5; count of bases not matched to a gene: 14. In DNA form, the CDR3 reads TGCAGTGCTGACGCTAACCCGGGACAGGGGGTAAACGAGCAGTACTTC. Encoded protein: CSADANPGQGVNEQYF.

This clonotype came up a few times. V usage is TRBV5-1 and J usage is TRBJ2-2; D gene unclear. The CDR3 runs 14 residues. Per the germline V gene, CDR1 is SGHRS and CDR2 is YFSETQ. The V gene lost 4 bases and the J gene lost 4 bases, with 11 bases spanning the gap. Written as DNA, the CDR3 is TGCGCCAGCAGCCCGGGTCCCCGCACCGGGGAGCTGTTTTTT. This sequence encodes CASSPGPRTGELFF.

This clonotype was counted a few times. The V gene is TRBV27, the J gene TRBJ2-7, with 9 bases fitting TRBD1. V lost 5 bases and J lost 5; bases outside the gene matches: 16. This CDR3 comprises 17 residues. Germline V gene lookup returns CDR1 MNHEY and CDR2 SMNVEV (reference sequence). In DNA form, the CDR3 reads TGTGCCAGCAGTCCGGCCCCGGGACAGGGAGGTGCGGACGAGCAGTACGTC. Protein sequence: CASSPAPGQGGADEQYV.

This clonotype turned up a few times. V and J are TRBV7-2 and TRBJ1-1; D is ambiguous. The CDR3 is 15 residues long. CDR1 is SGHTA and CDR2 is FQGNSA in the germline V gene. V lost 1 base and J lost 1, with 10 bases in between. CDR3 nucleotide sequence: TGTGCCAGCAGCTTAGTTCCTAAGGAGAACACTGAAGCTTTCTTT. It specifies CASSLVPKENTEAFF.

This clonotype was observed a handful of times. This chain uses TRBV5-6 with TRBJ1-1; D remains unclear. CDR1 and CDR2 (germline): SGHDT, YYEEEE. Trimming removed 0 bases from V and 3 bases from J, with 9 bases in between. This CDR3 contains 14 residues. The CDR3 nucleotides read TGTGCCAGCAGCTTGGGGAGCGGCTACACTGAAGCTTTCTTT. This sequence encodes CASSLGSGYTEAFF.

The V call is TRBV20-1, the J call TRBJ2-3; maybe TRBD2 (5 bases). V dropped 0 bases and J dropped 6 bases, with 16 bases sitting between them. This CDR3 has 15 residues. Germline CDR1 is DFQATT and CDR2 is SNEGSKA (reference sequence). The CDR3 loop reads CSARDDGRVRDTQYF. The CDR3 DNA follows: TGCAGTGCTAGAGATGATGGGCGGGTTCGGGATACGCAGTATTTT.

The chain employs TRBV7-2 and TRBJ1-1; 7 nucleotides match TRBD1. The CDR3 is 14 amino acids. Germline CDR1 reads SGHTA; CDR2 reads FQGNSA. Unmatched junction bases numbered 7, after V lost 5 bases and J lost 4 bases. This CDR3 reads CASSAGQRSTEAFF. CDR3 DNA: TGTGCCAGCAGCGCGGGACAGCGGAGCACTGAAGCTTTCTTT.

The J gene is TRBJ2-7, the V gene TRBV2, with D possibly TRBD2 on 6 matching bases. Trimming took 7 bases from V and 5 from J, leaving 18 bases between them. The germline CDR1 and CDR2 sequences are SNHLY and FYNNEI. The CDR3 spans 14 residues. The CDR3 nucleotides read TGTGCCAGCACCCTCCGACCTGGCGGGGACGAGCAGTACGTC. Translating gives CASTLRPGGDEQYV.

The chain combines TRBV20-1 with TRBJ2-7, with D possibly TRBD2 on 6 matching bases. From germline, CDR1 is DFQATT and CDR2 SNEGSKA (reference sequence). The CDR3 is 13 residues long. V lost 3 bases and J 0 bases, leaving 9 bases between the germline ends. The CDR3 region has the DNA TGCAGTGCTAGGGATAGCGGCTCCTACGAGCAGTACTTC. It yields the protein CSARDSGSYEQYF.

Ten or more counts support this clonotype. CDR3 protein: CASSLARGQETQYF. In DNA form, the CDR3 reads TGTGCCAGCAGCTTAGCCAGGGGACAAGAGACCCAGTACTTC. The chain has TRBV7-9 and TRBJ2-5; weak D call: TRBD1 (6 bases). Germline lookup yields CDR1 SEHNR and CDR2 FQNEAQ (reference sequence). Trimming shortened V by 0 bases and J by 2 bases, and 7 bases separated the two germline ends. The CDR3 contains 14 residues.

This clonotype occurred many times. The chain combines TRBV7-2 with TRBJ2-5, with 7 bases matching TRBD2. There are 13 residues in the CDR3. Losses at the gene ends were 5 bases for V and 5 bases for J; bases not matched to a gene: 5. Germline assignment: CDR1 SGHTA and CDR2 FQGNSA. CDR3 protein: CASSRTREETQYF. DNA of the CDR3: TGTGCCAGCAGCAGGACTAGGGAGGAGACCCAGTACTTC.

The J gene is TRBJ2-7, the V gene TRBV12-3 or TRBV12-4; D uncertain. The germline V and J ends were trimmed by 0 bases and 3 bases, with 12 bases remaining between them. The CDR3 has 15 residues. In nucleotides, the CDR3 is TGTGCCAGCAGTTTAGCTGGGCAGGCTCTCTACGAGCAGTACGTC. Amino acid sequence: CASSLAGQALYEQYV.

At least ten counts were recorded for this clonotype. J is TRBJ1-6 and V is TRBV7-9, with D perhaps TRBD1 (5 bases). The germline gives CDR1 SEHNR, CDR2 FQNEAQ (reference sequence). V shed 1 base and J shed 8 bases, with 12 bases lying between them. The CDR3 has 15 residues. In DNA form, the CDR3 reads TGTGCCAGCAGCTTAGGGGCGGGGGGACATTCACCCCTCCACTTT. Encoded protein: CASSLGAGGHSPLHF.

This clonotype was seen repeatedly, ten times or more. The chain is built from TRBV7-6 and TRBJ2-7, with 9 bases that match TRBD1. Per the germline V gene, CDR1 is SGHVS and CDR2 is FNYEAQ. Losses at the gene ends were 5 bases for V and 6 bases for J; bases not matched to a gene: 8. This CDR3 comprises 14 residues. CDR3 in DNA: TGTGCCAGCAGCCGTAGACAGGGGGAAAGCGAGCAGTACTTC. This encodes CASSRRQGESEQYF.

This clonotype was found many times. The chain uses TRBV7-9 and TRBJ2-7, with a possible D match to TRBD1 (6 bases). The CDR3 length is 12 residues. Germline loops: CDR1 SEHNR, CDR2 FQNEAQ (reference sequence). Trimming stripped 3 bases from V and 5 bases from J, with 8 bases between. CDR3 protein: CASSLTGDEQYV. CDR3 nucleotides: TGTGCCAGCAGCTTGACAGGAGACGAGCAGTACGTC.

This clonotype showed up many times. This chain joins TRBV6-2 or TRBV6-3 and TRBJ2-7; tentatively, D is TRBD1 (5 bases). CDR3 size: 11 residues. The germline V and J ends were trimmed by 8 bases and 6 bases, with 11 bases remaining between them. The germline V gene has CDR1 MNHEY and CDR2 SVGEGT. For the CDR3, the DNA is TGTGCCAGCTGCCAGGGAAGCGAGCAGTACTTC. This codes for CASCQGSEQYF.

This clonotype was observed many times. The chain combines TRBV3-1 with TRBJ2-3; 9 nucleotides align to TRBD1. The CDR3 consists of 15 residues. With 2 bases clipped from V and 0 bases from J, the junction kept 0 bases outside the gene matches. Germline V gene lookup returns CDR1 LGHDT and CDR2 YNNKEL (reference sequence). The CDR3 region has the DNA TGTGCCAGCAGCCAAACAGGGGGCAGCACAGATACGCAGTATTTT. Its protein is CASSQTGGSTDTQYF.

J is TRBJ2-5 and V is TRBV27, with 7 bases lining up with TRBD2. The CDR3 has 14 amino acids. CDR1 is MNHEY and CDR2 is SMNVEV in the germline V gene (reference sequence). V was clipped by 3 bases and J by 4 bases; unmatched bases: 5. CDR3 sequence: CASSFDGRRETQYF. Here the CDR3 DNA reads TGTGCCAGCAGTTTTGACGGGAGGAGAGAGACCCAGTACTTC.

The V call is TRBV5-4, the J call TRBJ1-1; no reliable D call. CDR3 length: 16 residues. V was shortened by 2 bases and J by 3 bases, with 17 bases between the two germline ends. CDR1 is SGHNT and CDR2 is YYREEE in the germline V gene (reference sequence). CDR3 amino acids: CASSFNRPPLDTEAFF. For the CDR3, the DNA is TGTGCCAGCAGCTTCAACCGACCCCCACTTGACACTGAAGCTTTCTTT.

This clonotype was observed at least ten times. The CDR3 loop reads CASSGQTSGDQFF. DNA for the CDR3: TGTGCCAGCAGCGGCCAGACTAGCGGGGACCAGTTCTTC. The chain couples TRBV7-8 to TRBJ2-1, with 11 bases fitting TRBD2. CDR1 and CDR2 from the germline V gene are SGHVS and FQNEAQ. V lost 5 bases and J lost 13; bases outside the gene matches: 7. The CDR3 loop spans 13 amino acids.

The sample holds a few counts of this clonotype. V is TRBV7-2 and J is TRBJ1-6; D possibly corresponds to TRBD1 (5 bases). Germline values: CDR1 SGHTA, CDR2 FQGNSA. This CDR3 has 14 amino acids. V lost 5 bases and J lost 10, with 15 bases in between. The CDR3 sequence: CASSPRTGGSPLHF. The CDR3, as DNA: TGTGCCAGCAGCCCCCGCACAGGCGGCTCACCCCTCCACTTT.

The V call is TRBV6-1, the J call TRBJ1-1, with D unclear. Germline assignment: CDR1 MNHNS and CDR2 SASEGT. This CDR3 is 12 amino acids long. The V end lost 4 bases, the J end lost 4 bases, and 7 bases lay between the germline ends. The CDR3 sequence is CASSVGFTEAFF. DNA of the CDR3: TGTGCCAGCAGTGTCGGGTTCACTGAAGCTTTCTTT.

This chain links TRBV2 with TRBJ2-1; D unresolved. V lost 5 bases and J 8 bases, leaving 13 bases between the germline ends. Germline V gene data show CDR1 as SNHLY and CDR2 as FYNNEI. The CDR3 totals 13 residues. The CDR3 reads CASSLSRRDEQFF. In DNA form, the CDR3 reads TGTGCCAGCAGTCTCTCCCGCCGGGATGAGCAGTTCTTC.

The chain links TRBV7-9 to TRBJ2-3; D is possibly TRBD2 (6 bases). The CDR3 has 14 residues. The V and J ends lost 3 bases and 5 bases respectively, with 12 bases between them. CDR1 SEHNR and CDR2 FQNEAQ come from the germline V gene (reference sequence). As DNA, the CDR3 is TGTGCCAGCAGCTTTAACGGGGGAGGAGATACGCAGTATTTT. Translating it yields CASSFNGGGDTQYF.

The chain joins TRBV29-1 to TRBJ2-1, with 12 bases matching TRBD2. Germline CDR1 and CDR2: SQVTM and ANQGSEA. The CDR3 spans 15 residues. The V and J ends lost 4 bases and 5 bases, in that order; junction bases with no gene match: 6. CDR3 in DNA: TGCAGCGTTGTTATTGGACTAGCGGGAAACAATGAGCAGTTCTTC. Protein product: CSVVIGLAGNNEQFF.

A word on this clonotype: A much larger clone lies one base from this, so it may be a read error. The chain combines TRBV7-2 with TRBJ2-3; D is perhaps TRBD1 or TRBD2 (7 bases each). The V gene lost 10 bases and the J gene lost 4 bases, with 18 bases spanning the gap. Germline V lookup: CDR1 SGHTA, CDR2 FQGNSA. The CDR3 spans 14 residues. The CDR3 is CANRPRGRADTQYF. The CDR3 coding sequence is TGTGCCAACAGGCCCAGGGGGAGGGCAGATACGCAGTATTTT.